One sample yielded the 5 T cell receptor beta chains listed below, sequenced in a study of T cell responses to AZD1222 COVID-19 vaccine (dated by TCRdb to about 2021). The intended sense of this specimen's time point label: baseline before first vaccination. The library relied on the immunoSEQ multiplex PCR assay. The clones in this table, taken by TCRdb from immuneACCESS, are in-frame only. Not every clone is retained; where verified, under half of the shortfall comes from an unresolved V gene, and the cause of the rest is unknown. In this sample the table shows 150,000 to 200,000 clones, roughly 93% of which occur a single time. Roughly 0.99% of the sample goes to the ten largest clones. The material was peripheral blood, obtained on day 0 of AZD1222 vaccination. The receptor source for this set is an adult in good health.

The chain links TRBV19 to TRBJ1-5; possible D gene TRBD1, 6 bases. Germline loops: CDR1 LNHDA, CDR2 SQIVND (reference sequence). The V and J ends lost 5 bases and 3 bases respectively, with 11 bases between them. The CDR3 runs 14 residues. CDR3 bases: TGTGCCAGTAGTGACCGGGACACCAATCAGCCCCAGCATTTT. Translation: CASSDRDTNQPQHF.

This chain connects TRBV27 to TRBJ1-2; 10 bases are shared with TRBD1. CDR1 and CDR2 (germline): MNHEY, SMNVEV (reference sequence). This CDR3 comprises 14 residues. Unmatched junction bases numbered 5, after V lost 5 bases and J lost 5 bases. The CDR3 sequence is CASSTTGGGYGYTF. CDR3 sequence (DNA): TGTGCCAGCAGTACGACAGGGGGCGGGTATGGCTACACCTTC.

The chain is built from TRBV13 and TRBJ2-5, with D maybe TRBD1 (6 bases). Trimming left V 5 bases short and J 4 bases short, with 14 bases between. CDR3 length equals 14 residues. The germline gives CDR1 PRHDT, CDR2 FYEKMQ (reference sequence). CDR3 DNA: TGTGCCAGCAGCCACGAACAGGGCGGAGAGACCCAGTACTTC. This codes for CASSHEQGGETQYF.

This clone was picked up one time. The chain employs TRBV28 and TRBJ2-7, with D maybe TRBD1 (8 bases). The CDR3 runs 14 residues. The germline gives CDR1 MDHEN, CDR2 SYDVKM. V was trimmed by 5 bases and J by 5 bases, leaving 16 bases between them. The CDR3 sequence is CASSLTGGGDEQYF. CDR3 sequence (DNA): TGTGCCAGCAGTCTAACAGGGGGGGGCGACGAGCAGTACTTC. The complete variable domain, with remaining parts taken from reference TRBV28 and TRBJ2-7, reads DVKVTQSSRYLVKRTGEKVFLECVQDMDHENMFWYRQDPGLGLRLIYFSYDVKMKEKGDIPEGYSVSREKKERFSLILESASTNQTSMYLCASSLTGGGDEQYFGPGTRLTVT.

V is TRBV11-2 and J is TRBJ1-2; possible D gene TRBD1, 5 bases. The length of the CDR3 is 17 residues. Germline-derived CDR1 and CDR2 are SGHAT and FQNNGV. Trimming took off 0 bases at V and 0 bases at J, with 14 bases between the two ends. The CDR3 bases are TGTGCCAGCAGCTTAGATCGGGGCAGGAGGCCTAACTATGGCTACACCTTC. Residues: CASSLDRGRRPNYGYTF.